The 6 T cell receptor beta chains presented below share a single source sample, sequenced in a study of shared clonotypes between healthy human individuals. TCRdb's table, derived via immunoSEQ multiplex PCR, lists solely in-frame clones and lacks some. Of hundreds of thousands of clones in the sample, less than 85% were seen once. Sequencing input: memory CD4+ T cells sorted from blood. Specified subset: CD45RA-negative fraction. The origin of the receptors is a woman between 25 and 40 years old in good health.

The chain employs TRBV5-4 and TRBJ2-1, with 7 bases identical to TRBD1. Germline CDR1 SGHNT, CDR2 YYREEE (reference sequence). CDR3 size: 15 residues. The V gene end was trimmed by 6 bases and the J gene end by 0 bases; junction bases not matched to a gene: 6. The CDR3 is CASNKQGPSYNEQFF. In DNA, the CDR3 is TGTGCCAGCAACAAACAGGGGCCCTCCTACAATGAGCAGTTCTTC.

The chain employs TRBV7-2 and TRBJ2-7; perhaps TRBD1 as D (6 bases). The V end was cut by 4 bases, the J end by 0 bases, with 19 bases between. The CDR3 loop spans 17 amino acids. Germline lookup yields CDR1 SGHTA and CDR2 FQGNSA. The CDR3 sequence is CASSSGADSQSSYEQYF. As DNA, the CDR3 is TGTGCCAGCAGCTCTGGGGCGGACAGTCAAAGCTCCTACGAGCAGTACTTC. Using reference TRBV7-2 and TRBJ2-7 for the parts outside the CDR3, the full variable domain is GAGVSQSPSNKVTEKGKDVELRCDPISGHTALYWYRQSLGQGLEFLIYFQGNSAPDKSGLPSDRFSAERTGGSVSTLTIQRTQQEDSAVYLCASSSGADSQSSYEQYFGPGTRLTVT.

This clone was detected only a few times. The J gene is TRBJ1-1, the V gene TRBV19; D is undetermined. CDR1 is LNHDA and CDR2 is SQIVND in the germline V gene (reference sequence). V was clipped by 2 bases and J by 6 bases, with 7 bases between them. The length of the CDR3 is 12 residues. The CDR3 DNA reads as TGTGCCAGTAGTATATTTAGCCCTGAAGCTTTCTTT. The encoded protein is CASSIFSPEAFF.

This clone was seen only once. This chain uses TRBV28 with TRBJ2-7, with TRBD2 matching 13 bases. This CDR3 is 16 amino acids long. Germline V CDR1 and CDR2: MDHEN, SYDVKM. The V gene end was trimmed by 5 bases and the J gene end by 7 bases; junction bases not matched to a gene: 11. The CDR3 DNA reads TGTGCCAGCAGTACCTTACTAGCGGGAGGGCCGCGGGAGCAGTACTTC. As protein: CASSTLLAGGPREQYF.

The sample holds a few counts of this clone. The chain is built from TRBV19 and TRBJ1-5; no definite D call. CDR1 and CDR2 from the germline V gene are LNHDA and SQIVND (reference sequence). The CDR3 extends over 12 amino acids. V was clipped by 7 bases and J by 5 bases, with 9 bases between them. The chain's CDR3 is CASKDGDQPQHF. In nucleotides, the CDR3 is TGTGCCAGTAAGGACGGTGATCAGCCCCAGCATTTT.

This clone was recorded once. J is TRBJ2-7 and V is TRBV19, with D possibly TRBD1 on 5 matching bases. V gave up 5 bases and J gave up 0 bases, with 14 bases separating them. Germline CDR1 LNHDA, CDR2 SQIVND (reference sequence). CDR3 length: 15 residues. The CDR3 sequence is CASSVTGDGSYEQYF. The CDR3 DNA follows: TGTGCCAGTAGTGTAACAGGAGATGGCTCCTACGAGCAGTACTTC.